Presented here are 12 T cell receptor beta chains from one specimen sequenced in a study of T cells in women clearing cervical HPV infection. Profiling relied on immunoSEQ multiplex PCR, and the TCRdb table lists in-frame clones only, not all of them. This sample contains roughly 30,000 clones. The sequencing sample was made of blood buffy coat. These receptors all stem from a woman between 18 and 70 years old with a cervical HPV16 infection that either progressed to CIN3+ or cleared (not recorded which).

The DNA read from the CDR3 is TGTGCCAGCAGTGATAAGCTAGCGAGTGAGGAGACG. It encodes CASSDKLASEET. The whole CDR3 protein is CASSDKLASEETQYF. The rearrangement joins TRBV6-4 to TRBJ2-3; D possibly corresponds to TRBD2 (6 bases). From the germline J gene comes the end of the CDR3, since the read stops 3 residues before it. Germline CDR1 is MRHNA and CDR2 is SNTAGT. The CDR3 contains 15 residues.

About this clone itself: The read ends 3 residues early relative to the CDR3; the germline J gene fills the gap. The genes are TRBV19 and TRBJ1-5; perhaps TRBD1 as D (6 bases). The CDR3 has 14 amino acids. CDR1 and CDR2 from the germline V gene are LNHDA and SQIVND (reference sequence). Trimming cost V 7 bases and J 7 bases, with 17 bases left between them. The sequenced part of the CDR3 DNA is TGTGCCAGTAACCTAGGGGGGGGTGGGCAGCCC. It yields the protein CASNLGGGGQP. The whole CDR3 protein is CASNLGGGGQPQHF.

About this clone: The CDR3 end is not reached by the read, which stops 3 residues before it; the germline J gene fills it in. The chain joins TRBV14 to TRBJ2-7, with 12 bases matching TRBD2. The germline CDR1 and CDR2 sequences are SGHDN and FVKESK. The CDR3 runs to 16 residues. After removal of 3 bases from V and 3 bases from J, the junction contained 6 bases not matched to a gene. The sequenced part of the CDR3 DNA is TGTGCCAGCAGCCATGGACTAGCGGGAAACGACTACGAG. It codes for CASSHGLAGNDYE. The CDR3 reads in full as CASSHGLAGNDYEQYF. Complete variable domain (other parts from reference TRBV14 and TRBJ2-7): EAGVTQFPSHSVIEKGQTVTLRCDPISGHDNLYWYRRVMGKEIKFLLHFVKESKQDESGMPNNRFLAERTGGTYSTLKVQPAELEDSGVYFCASSHGLAGNDYEQYFGPGTRLTVT.

A note on this clone: The read ends 3 residues shy of where the CDR3 ends; the end is completed using the germline J gene. This chain connects TRBV19 to TRBJ1-1; D is perhaps TRBD1 (6 bases). V lost 11 bases to trimming and J lost 5 bases, with 12 bases between them. Germline V lookup: CDR1 LNHDA, CDR2 SQIVND (reference sequence). CDR3 length: 11 amino acids. Incomplete CDR3 DNA: TGTGCCGTCAGGGGTGGAACTGAA. This translates into CAVRGGTE. The whole CDR3 sequence is CAVRGGTEAFF. The entire variable domain, with the rest obtained from reference TRBV19 and TRBJ1-1, is as follows: DGGITQSPKYLFRKEGQNVTLSCEQNLNHDAMYWYRQDPGQGLRLIYYSQIVNDFQKGDIAEGYSVSREKKESFPLTVTSAQKNPTAFYLCAVRGGTEAFFGQGTRLTVV.

To note about this clone: The read finishes 3 residues shy of the CDR3 end, and the germline J gene is used to complete it. The chain joins TRBV4-2 to TRBJ2-1, with D perhaps TRBD1 (7 bases). The CDR3 has 15 residues. Germline CDR1 reads LGHNA; CDR2 reads YNFKEQ. With 2 bases removed from V and 7 bases from J, the gap between germline ends came to 15 bases. CDR3 DNA, as far as it was read: TGTGCCAGCAGCCAACAGGGGGGCTTGTTTAATGAG. Its protein product is CASSQQGGLFNE. The complete CDR3 sequence is CASSQQGGLFNEQFF.

As to this clone: The CDR3 is cut off 3 residues early in the read; its end comes from the germline J gene. The V gene is TRBV20-1, the J gene TRBJ1-2; D is perhaps TRBD1 (6 bases). V lost 7 bases and J 4 bases, leaving 16 bases between the germline ends. CDR1 is DFQATT, CDR2 SNEGSKA, per germline (reference sequence). The CDR3 extends over 13 amino acids. Partial CDR3 DNA: TGCAGTGTTCCCAGGTTACAGGGCTATGGC. This translates into CSVPRLQGYG. In full, the CDR3 is CSVPRLQGYGYTF.

A word on this clone: The CDR3 extends 3 residues past the end of the read, so its final part is completed from the germline J gene. The V gene is TRBV12-3 or TRBV12-4, the J gene TRBJ2-2; D gene ambiguous. V lost 6 bases and J 1 base, leaving 9 bases between the germline ends. The CDR3 loop spans 14 amino acids. CDR3 bases read: TGTGCCAGCAGCCCGAGGTTGAACACCGGGGAG. This sequence encodes CASSPRLNTGE. The entire CDR3 protein reads CASSPRLNTGELFF.

In regard to this clone: Sequencing ends 3 residues short of the CDR3 end; the germline J gene provides the rest. This chain joins TRBV2 and TRBJ2-4; no clear D. CDR1 and CDR2 (germline): SNHLY, FYNNEI. The CDR3 has 14 residues. The sequenced part of the CDR3 DNA is TGTGCCAGCAGTGGAGAGTTTTTCGCCGGCGGT. This translates into CASSGEFFAGG. The CDR3, in full, reads CASSGEFFAGGQYF.

Remarks on this clone: Read coverage stops 3 residues before the CDR3 terminus; the germline J gene supplies the remainder. The rearrangement links TRBV20-1 to TRBJ2-3, with 10 bases aligning to TRBD2. CDR1 is DFQATT, CDR2 SNEGSKA, per germline (reference sequence). The CDR3 length is 16 residues. CDR3 DNA (partial): TGCAGTGCTACAGGGGCCAGGACTAGCGGACAAGAGACG. The encoded protein is CSATGARTSGQET. The full CDR3 sequence reads CSATGARTSGQETQYF.

Note on this clone: Read coverage stops 3 residues before the CDR3 terminus; the germline J gene supplies the remainder. The chain uses TRBV7-8 and TRBJ2-5, with D possibly being TRBD1 (5 bases). Germline CDR1 is SGHVS and CDR2 is FQNEAQ. This CDR3 is built from 14 residues. Trimming pared 4 bases from V and 4 bases from J, leaving 13 bases between. The CDR3 here is CASSSGSVPETQYF. The covered CDR3 bases are TGTGCCAGCAGCTCAGGGTCGGTGCCAGAGACC.

About this clone itself: The CDR3 end is not reached by the read, which stops 3 residues before it; the germline J gene fills it in. V and J are TRBV5-6 and TRBJ1-4; perhaps TRBD1 as D (6 bases). Germline lookup yields CDR1 SGHDT and CDR2 YYEEEE. The CDR3 sequence is 14 residues long. V lost 3 bases, J lost 3 bases, and 9 bases lay in between. The CDR3 protein is CASSSTGANEKLFF. The CDR3 bases that were read are TGTGCCAGCAGCTCGACAGGAGCTAATGAAAAA.

As concerns this clone: The CDR3 end lies 3 residues beyond the end of the read and is filled in from the germline J gene. The V and J genes are TRBV5-6 and TRBJ1-5; possible D gene TRBD1, 6 bases. CDR1 is SGHDT, CDR2 YYEEEE, per germline. V lost 3 bases and J lost 5, with 9 bases in between. The CDR3 has 13 amino acids. Partial CDR3 DNA: TGTGCCAGCAGCTCCACAGGGTATCAGCCC. Translation: CASSSTGYQP. The CDR3, in full, reads CASSSTGYQPQHF.